The sequence of this TCR beta chain was determined in a study of blood T cell repertoires in COVID-19. A few counts support this clone. Those enrolled, adults aged about 18 to 89 years, came from roughly 22 US areas. Per the authors' pipeline: Quantification of nucleated cells was approximated via reference gene primer amplification. Sequenced by immunoSEQ multiplex PCR; TCRdb stores in-frame clones only, minus some. From that table come the V and J calls and clone size; the DNA was used to work out D and trimming. The sample includes more than 300,000 clones, 86% seen only once; the top ten take about 10%. The sequencing input was PBMCs or T cells enriched from blood (not recorded which). The sequence derives from a woman between 18 and 30 years old who had recovered from COVID-19.

CDR3 region: CASSSTGRRGEAFF. In nucleotides, the CDR3 is TGTGCCAGCAGCTCGACCGGCAGGAGGGGTGAAGCTTTCTTT. V and J are TRBV13 and TRBJ1-1; possible D gene TRBD1, 5 bases. Germline CDR1 PRHDT, CDR2 FYEKMQ (reference sequence). The CDR3 length is 14 residues. Trimming left V 4 bases short and J 7 bases short, with 16 bases between.